This T cell receptor (beta chain) comes out of a study of identical twins. Findings and caveats of the study: Out-of-frame alpha sequences common to twins exhibited an excess of low generation probability. In cord blood, abundant beta clonotypes had fewer insertions; memory showed no trend.

CDR1 and CDR2 from the germline V gene are SGHRS and YFSETQ. CDR3 length: 16 residues. Unmatched junction bases numbered 11, after V lost 1 base and J lost 10 bases. A remark on this clonotype: Its antigen is unknown.

TCRdb re-called the 5' RACE reads through MiXCR, storing one row per CDR3 protein. The sample lists a few hundred thousand distinct CDR3 sequences; approximately 10% were seen once. This sample also appeared in a second study, on yellow fever vaccine responses in identical twins.

The sample comprised PBMCs. The source of this sequence is a young woman in good health. This chain connects TRBV5-1 to TRBJ1-6, with 7 bases aligning to TRBD1. The CDR3 here is CASSLHATGVGSPLHF. The DNA for the CDR3 is TGCGCCAGCAGCTTGCATGCTACAGGGGTAGGCTCACCCCTCCACTTT.